Listed here is a single T cell receptor beta chain. The antigen remains unidentified. The data were obtained in a study of Ad26.COV2.S vaccination and SARS-CoV-2 variants. Study in general: A participant enrolled in the COV1001 Ad26.COV2.S trial arm provided the sample. Ad26.COV2.S given intramuscularly, once or twice 56 days apart. Study-level results: Analytic work on TCR breadth and depth might have understated the full extent of total T cell responses.

Trimming took 5 bases from V and 0 from J, leaving 18 bases between them. The CDR3 totals 17 residues. Germline V lookup: CDR1 SGDLS, CDR2 YYNGEE. Treatment meaning: 15 to 20 received Ad26.COV2.S at low or high dose, single or two shots; about 5 received placebo; per-sample allocation not given. At day 63 after the first vaccine or placebo injection, samples were drawn. Donor was an adult aged 18-55 years in Boston. Generated by immunoSEQ multiplex PCR, the TCRdb table keeps only in-frame clones and is missing some. The table lists 400,000 to 450,000 clones, 90% of them singletons, with about 4.4% in the top ten.

This receptor was obtained from a person between 18 and 65 years old who received the Ad26.COV2.S COVID-19 vaccine or a placebo. This chain connects TRBV9 to TRBJ2-1; weak D call: TRBD2 (6 bases). Sequencing was performed on peripheral blood, taken in a trial of Ad26.COV2.S vaccine versus placebo. DNA of the CDR3: TGTGCCAGCAGTCCTGGGGTGACTAGTGGCTCCTACAATGAGCAGTTCTTC. Translation gives CASSPGVTSGSYNEQFF.